This T cell receptor beta chain was sequenced for a study of T cell responses to AZD1222 COVID-19 vaccine. The study's findings and limits: Among vaccine-associated CD4 TCRs, coverage spanned spike, with dominance at 160-218 and 743-854. Females outnumbered males among donors, who were mostly white British; clonal diversity was possibly underestimated.

Clones were read by immunoSEQ multiplex PCR, and TCRdb kept only the in-frame ones, dropping some. Of about 180,000 clones in the sample, just over 90% were seen once. V lost 1 base to trimming and J lost 3 bases, with 6 bases between them. CDR1 is MNHNS and CDR2 is SASEGT in the germline V gene. This CDR3 is built from 13 residues. Of note for this clone: What it binds is unknown.

The specimen comprised peripheral blood, sampled on day 0 of AZD1222 vaccination. The V call is TRBV6-1, the J call TRBJ1-2; no clear D. The sequence was collected from an adult in good health. The CDR3 here is CASSEGNDYGYTF. CDR3 nucleotide sequence: TGTGCCAGCAGTGAAGGGAACGACTATGGCTACACCTTC.